The clone carrying this T cell receptor beta chain has ten or more counts. Antigen: not known. Germline V gives CDR1 SGHAT, CDR2 FQNNGV. This CDR3 is 18 amino acids long. Germline trimming cut 6 bases from V and 4 bases from J; bases unmatched to any gene: 17. This sample is drawn from a study of T-cell reconstitution after alpha-beta-depleted transplantation in children. General study results and limits: Newly produced T cells mostly accounted for T-cell counts and diversity one year post-transplant. Certain patients had high TCRbeta diversity at day 60, and it came from recipient T cells and thymic progenitors that survived. Several hundred expanded graft clones reportedly supplied alpha-beta T cells about two months after transplant.

The TCRbeta library incorporated unique molecular identifiers. TCRdb processed the PCR reads anew with MiXCR; each CDR3 protein has one entry. Among 280,000 or so distinct CDR3 sequences listed, 11% were seen once. The input for sequencing was peripheral blood, taken 180 days after TCRalphabeta/CD19-depleted stem cell transplant. This clonotype was obtained from a male patient aged 2-15 years who had a stem cell transplant for chronic granulomatous disease, so the T cells may come from the graft donor. J is TRBJ2-3 and V is TRBV11-2, with 9 bases that match TRBD2. CDR3 amino acids: CASRKYQRGLASADTQYF. The CDR3 nucleotides read TGTGCCAGCAGAAAATACCAACGGGGACTAGCTTCCGCAGATACGCAGTATTTT.